This TCR beta chain originates from a study of a mutant IDH1 vaccine in newly diagnosed glioma. About the study: Across weeks 1, 3, 5, 7, 11, 15, 19 and 23, patients received a vaccination each time, eight in all.

General study results and limits: There seemed to be no relation between pseudoprogression and changes in top peripheral T cell clonotypes. Induction of immune responses by the vaccine occurred in about 95% of patients.

This sample's time point: week 23, last vaccination. Topical imiquimod was applied with each vaccine dose, which held 300 ug of mutant IDH1 20-mer peptide. New WHO grade 3 or 4 astrocytomas that were IDH1-mutant and ATRX-lost occurred in the donors. In regard to this clone: Antigen unknown.

Assay: immunoSEQ multiplex PCR; the TCRdb copy retains only in-frame clones and omits some. Seen here are tens of thousands of clones, approximately 84% observed once, and the top ten hold 7.5% to 9.5%. This sample comprised PBMCs, obtained from a glioma patient whose treatment included an IDH1 peptide vaccine. The sequence derives from a young woman with glioma.

Here the CDR3 reads CATSGGQGAPANEKLFF. CDR3 DNA sequence: TGTGCCACCAGTGGGGGCCAGGGGGCTCCAGCTAATGAAAAACTGTTTTTT. This chain connects TRBV15 to TRBJ1-4; TRBD1 matches 8 bases. Germline values: CDR1 LNHNV, CDR2 YYDKDF (reference sequence). The CDR3 consists of 17 residues. V lost 6 bases and J lost 3; bases outside the gene matches: 12.